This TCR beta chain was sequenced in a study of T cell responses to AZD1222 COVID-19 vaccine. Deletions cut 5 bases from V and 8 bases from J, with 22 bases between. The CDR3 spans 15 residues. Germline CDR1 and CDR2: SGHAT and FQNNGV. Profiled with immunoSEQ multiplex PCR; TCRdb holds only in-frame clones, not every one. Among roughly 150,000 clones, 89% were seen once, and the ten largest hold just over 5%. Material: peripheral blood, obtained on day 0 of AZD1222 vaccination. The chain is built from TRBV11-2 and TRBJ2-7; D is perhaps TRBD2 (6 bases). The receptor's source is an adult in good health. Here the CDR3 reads CASSPRVAAASQQYF. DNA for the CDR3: TGTGCCAGCAGCCCTCGGGTAGCGGCCGCGAGTCAGCAGTACTTC. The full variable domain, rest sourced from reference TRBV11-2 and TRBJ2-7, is EAGVAQSPRYKIIEKRQSVAFWCNPISGHATLYWYQQILGQGPKLLIQFQNNGVVDDSQLPKDRFSAERLKGVDSTLKIQPAKLEDSAVYLCASSPRVAAASQQYFGPGTRLTVT.